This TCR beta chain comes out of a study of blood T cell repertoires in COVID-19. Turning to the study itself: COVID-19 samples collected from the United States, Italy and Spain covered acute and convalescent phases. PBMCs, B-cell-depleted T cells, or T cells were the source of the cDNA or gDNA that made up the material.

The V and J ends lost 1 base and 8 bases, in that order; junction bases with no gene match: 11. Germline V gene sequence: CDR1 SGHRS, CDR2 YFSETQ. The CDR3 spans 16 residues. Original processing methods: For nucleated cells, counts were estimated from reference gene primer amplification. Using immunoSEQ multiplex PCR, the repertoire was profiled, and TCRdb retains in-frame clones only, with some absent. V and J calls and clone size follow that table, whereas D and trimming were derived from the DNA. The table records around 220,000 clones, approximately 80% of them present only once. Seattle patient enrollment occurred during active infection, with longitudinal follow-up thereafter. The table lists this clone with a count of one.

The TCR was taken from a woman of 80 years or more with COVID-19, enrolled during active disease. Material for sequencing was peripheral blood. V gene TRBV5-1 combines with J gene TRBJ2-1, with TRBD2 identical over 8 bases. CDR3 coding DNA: TGCGCCAGCAGCTTGATCGGGACTAGAAGGGGATATGAGCAGTTCTTC. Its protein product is CASSLIGTRRGYEQFF.